This passage covers 30 T cell receptor beta chains from one sample sequenced in a study of cytomegalovirus exposure and HLA in healthy donors. PCR was performed using 60 Vbeta and 13 Jbeta primers. Profiled with immunoSEQ multiplex PCR; TCRdb holds only in-frame clones, not every one. The table has under 300,000 clones, roughly two thirds seen once. The sample comprised PBMCs. The receptor set was obtained from a female donor in good health and CMV-seronegative.

This chain connects TRBV19 to TRBJ2-7; 9 bases match TRBD2. The germline gives CDR1 LNHDA, CDR2 SQIVND (reference sequence). The CDR3 covers 15 residues. Trimming removed 3 bases from V and 5 bases from J; junction bases left unmatched: 8. CDR3 sequence reads: CASSISGRGADEQYF. The CDR3 coding sequence is TGTGCCAGTAGTATTAGCGGGAGAGGGGCGGACGAGCAGTACTTC.

The rearrangement joins TRBV18 to TRBJ2-7, with D perhaps matching TRBD2 (6 bases). The V end lost 5 bases, the J end lost 6 bases, and 23 bases lay between the germline ends. The length of the CDR3 is 16 residues. The germline CDR1 and CDR2 sequences are KGHSH and LQKENI. The CDR3 protein is CASSSIIQLAGGEQYF. In DNA form, the CDR3 reads TGTGCCAGCTCATCAATAATCCAACTAGCTGGGGGCGAGCAGTACTTC.

This chain uses TRBV4-1 with TRBJ2-2; 7 bases match TRBD2. The CDR3 is made up of 16 amino acids. The V and J ends lost 3 bases and 7 bases, in that order; junction bases with no gene match: 11. Germline V lookup: CDR1 MGHRA, CDR2 YSYEKL. The CDR3: CASSHPAGVQLGELFF. Here the CDR3 DNA reads TGCGCCAGCAGCCATCCGGCGGGAGTGCAACTCGGGGAGCTGTTTTTT.

This clone was counted between two and nine times. V is TRBV5-1 and J is TRBJ2-7; 7 nucleotides line up with TRBD2. V was clipped by 5 bases and J by 1 base; unmatched bases: 18. The CDR3 has 18 amino acids. Germline-derived CDR1 and CDR2 are SGHRS and YFSETQ. DNA for the CDR3: TGCGCCAGCAGACCGACCGGGACTATGACCGCTCTTTCCTACGAGCAGTACTTC. It codes for CASRPTGTMTALSYEQYF.

This chain connects TRBV5-1 to TRBJ2-7; possibly TRBD2 for D (6 bases). CDR1 and CDR2 (germline): SGHRS, YFSETQ. The CDR3 is 16 residues long. V lost 4 bases and J lost 5, with 22 bases in between. The DNA of the CDR3 is TGCGCCAGCAGCCTAATAAGTATCGGGGGTGGCGACGAGCAGTACTTC. Protein sequence: CASSLISIGGGDEQYF. Supplemented by reference TRBV5-1 and TRBJ2-7, the full variable domain reads KAGVTQTPRYLIKTRGQQVTLSCSPISGHRSVSWYQQTPGQGLQFLFEYFSETQRNKGNFPGRFSGRQFSNSRSEMNVSTLELGDSALYLCASSLISIGGGDEQYFGPGTRLTVT.

This clone was found once. The CDR3 bases are TGTGCCAGCAGCTTAGGACAGGGGCCGGGCGAAGCTTTCTTT. The encoded protein is CASSLGQGPGEAFF. V usage is TRBV7-9 and J usage is TRBJ1-1, with 8 bases matching TRBD1. Germline CDR1 is SEHNR and CDR2 is FQNEAQ (reference sequence). V trimming: 1 base; J trimming: 8 bases; junction bases outside the gene matches: 6. The CDR3 is made up of 14 amino acids.

V usage is TRBV5-1 and J usage is TRBJ2-2; no firm D call. Germline V gene sequence: CDR1 SGHRS, CDR2 YFSETQ. V shed 4 bases and J shed 5 bases, with 15 bases lying between them. This CDR3 contains 15 residues. As DNA, the CDR3 is TGCGCCAGCAGCCCGTTGTTGCAGTTGACCGGGGAGCTGTTTTTT. It codes for CASSPLLQLTGELFF.

V is TRBV2 and J is TRBJ2-1; tentative D call: TRBD1 (5 bases). Germline V CDR1 and CDR2: SNHLY, FYNNEI. There are 11 residues in the CDR3. With 8 bases removed from V and 14 bases from J, the gap between germline ends came to 16 bases. The CDR3 protein is CASGPDSWEFF. The CDR3 nucleotides are TGTGCCAGCGGACCTGACAGCTGGGAGTTCTTC.

V usage is TRBV6-4 and J usage is TRBJ2-1; D gene ambiguous. The germline V gene has CDR1 MRHNA and CDR2 SNTAGT. The CDR3 has 13 residues. V lost 4 bases, J lost 6 bases, and 10 bases lay in between. CDR3 bases: TGTGCCAGCAGTGTAGCCCATTCCAATGAGCAGTTCTTC. The encoded protein is CASSVAHSNEQFF.

The chain has TRBV11-2 and TRBJ2-3, with 7 bases matching TRBD1. The V gene's germline CDR1 is SGHAT and CDR2 FQNNGV. This CDR3 has 16 amino acids. The J segment lost 3 bases and the V segment lost 4 bases, leaving 10 bases of the junction unmatched. The CDR3 loop reads CASSSLTGTVTDTQYF. Here the CDR3 DNA reads TGTGCCAGCAGCTCTCTAACCGGGACAGTTACAGATACGCAGTATTTT. Complete variable domain (other parts from reference TRBV11-2 and TRBJ2-3): EAGVAQSPRYKIIEKRQSVAFWCNPISGHATLYWYQQILGQGPKLLIQFQNNGVVDDSQLPKDRFSAERLKGVDSTLKIQPAKLEDSAVYLCASSSLTGTVTDTQYFGPGTRLTVL.

The chain joins TRBV6-5 to TRBJ2-7, with a tentative D call TRBD2 (6 bases). CDR3 length equals 15 residues. CDR1 is MNHEY and CDR2 is SVGAGI in the germline V gene. V was shortened by 4 bases and J by 4 bases, with 17 bases between the two germline ends. In nucleotides, the CDR3 is TGTGCCAGCAGTTCTGGTCCGCGGGATCAGTACGAGCAGTACTTC. This sequence encodes CASSSGPRDQYEQYF.

The V gene is TRBV15, the J gene TRBJ1-2; TRBD1 is a possible D gene (5 bases). CDR3 length: 11 residues. Looked up from germline, CDR1 is LNHNV and CDR2 is YYDKDF (reference sequence). V gave up 6 bases and J gave up 7 bases, with 9 bases separating them. The CDR3 DNA reads TGTGCCACCAGGGGAGGGGTTGGCTACACCTTC. Amino acids: CATRGGVGYTF. Full variable domain (remainder filled in from reference TRBV15 and TRBJ1-2): DAMVIQNPRYQVTQFGKPVTLSCSQTLNHNVMYWYQQKSSQAPKLLFHYYDKDFNNEADTPDNFQSRRPNTSFCFLDIRSPGLGDTAMYLCATRGGVGYTFGSGTRLTVV.

The chain joins TRBV6-1 to TRBJ1-1, with D maybe TRBD1 (6 bases). The CDR3 consists of 14 residues. V was clipped by 3 bases and J by 9 bases, with 17 bases between them. Germline CDR1 MNHNS, CDR2 SASEGT. The CDR3 reads CASSERTEFFQAFF. CDR3 DNA: TGTGCCAGCAGTGAGAGGACAGAATTTTTTCAAGCTTTCTTT.

The chain links TRBV18 to TRBJ2-7; 9 bases match TRBD1. The CDR3 runs to 14 residues. Unmatched junction bases numbered 4, after V lost 4 bases and J lost 3 bases. CDR1 is KGHSH, CDR2 LQKENI, per germline. CDR3 loop: CASSLRTGDYEQYF. The CDR3 DNA sequence: TGTGCCAGCTCACTGAGGACAGGGGACTACGAGCAGTACTTC.

The chain recombines TRBV5-1 with TRBJ1-1; TRBD1 is a possible D gene (5 bases). The CDR3 sequence is 13 residues long. Germline lookup yields CDR1 SGHRS and CDR2 YFSETQ. Between the trimmed V and J ends, which lost 0 bases and 8 bases, there was a span of 11 bases. This chain's CDR3 is CASSLGGFREAFF. The CDR3 nucleotides are TGCGCCAGCAGCTTGGGGGGCTTTCGGGAAGCTTTCTTT.

The J gene is TRBJ1-2, the V gene TRBV4-1; 7 positions agree with TRBD1. The V segment lost 4 bases and the J segment 4 bases; nucleotides outside the gene matches: 9. The length of the CDR3 is 15 residues. Germline CDR1 and CDR2: MGHRA and YSYEKL. CDR3 protein: CASSPARGDSYGYTF. The DNA of the CDR3 is TGCGCCAGCAGCCCCGCTAGGGGGGACAGCTATGGCTACACCTTC.

This clone was seen once. The rearrangement joins TRBV7-9 to TRBJ2-7, with 9 bases that match TRBD2. Germline V gene sequence: CDR1 SEHNR, CDR2 FQNEAQ (reference sequence). The CDR3 is made up of 13 amino acids. The J segment lost 6 bases and the V segment lost 5 bases, leaving 5 bases of the junction unmatched. CDR3 in amino acids: CASSMASGIEQYF. CDR3 coding DNA: TGTGCCAGCAGCATGGCTAGCGGGATCGAGCAGTACTTC.

The rearrangement uses TRBV27 and TRBJ2-5, with 8 bases that match TRBD1. The CDR3 covers 15 residues. In germline, CDR1 is MNHEY, CDR2 SMNVEV (reference sequence). The V segment lost 5 bases and the J segment 6 bases; nucleotides outside the gene matches: 11. The CDR3 is CASSLHPGQDQTQYF. CDR3 nucleotide sequence: TGTGCCAGCAGTCTCCACCCGGGACAGGACCAGACCCAGTACTTC.

The rearrangement links TRBV6-1 to TRBJ2-3; perhaps TRBD2 as D (6 bases). The V end lost 7 bases, the J end lost 0 bases, and 11 bases lay between the germline ends. The CDR3 length is 14 residues. The germline V gene encodes CDR1 MNHNS and CDR2 SASEGT. CDR3 sequence (DNA): TGTGCCAGCAAACTAGCCCGTAGCACAGATACGCAGTATTTT. Translation gives CASKLARSTDTQYF.

This clone was observed a single time. The rearrangement uses TRBV2 and TRBJ2-2; the D gene is possibly TRBD2 (6 bases). The V end lost 6 bases, the J end lost 5 bases, and 16 bases lay between the germline ends. Germline V gene data show CDR1 as SNHLY and CDR2 as FYNNEI. This CDR3 contains 15 residues. The CDR3 nucleotides read TGTGCCAGCAGCCCGACCGGGACTCCTACCGGGGAGCTGTTTTTT. Residues: CASSPTGTPTGELFF. Together with reference TRBV2 and TRBJ2-2, the CDR3 gives the full variable domain: EPEVTQTPSHQVTQMGQEVILRCVPISNHLYFYWYRQILGQKVEFLVSFYNNEISEKSEIFDDQFSVERPDGSNFTLKIRSTKLEDSAMYFCASSPTGTPTGELFFGEGSRLTVL.

Remarks on this clone: The same CDR3 is also encoded by other DNA sequences in this sample. The chain joins TRBV4-2 to TRBJ2-7; D perhaps matches TRBD2 (5 bases). The CDR3 loop spans 15 amino acids. Looked up from germline, CDR1 is LGHNA and CDR2 is YNFKEQ. Trimming removed 0 bases at V and 0 bases at J, with 9 bases between. CDR3 protein: CASSQESGSSYEQYF. The CDR3 DNA follows: TGTGCCAGCAGCCAAGAGTCTGGGAGCTCCTACGAGCAGTACTTC.

The CDR3 bases are TGTGCCAGCAGTGAAGGAGGAGGCTACACCTTC. It codes for CASSEGGGYTF. The V call is TRBV25-1, the J call TRBJ1-2; no definite D call. The germline gives CDR1 MGHDK, CDR2 SYGVNS. The V end lost 2 bases, the J end lost 8 bases, and 6 bases lay between the germline ends. This CDR3 spans 11 amino acids.

The V gene is TRBV5-1, the J gene TRBJ2-5, with D maybe TRBD2 (6 bases). The ends were cut back, 2 bases at V and 3 bases at J, with 8 bases in the middle. The CDR3 runs 13 residues. The V gene's germline CDR1 is SGHRS and CDR2 YFSETQ. CDR3 region: CASSFTSKETQYF. In DNA form, the CDR3 reads TGCGCCAGCAGCTTCACTAGCAAAGAGACCCAGTACTTC.

The V gene is TRBV5-4, the J gene TRBJ2-7; 9 positions match TRBD2. Trimming took 0 bases from V and 5 from J; bases not matched to a gene: 18. The CDR3 sequence is 19 residues long. Germline CDR1 SGHNT, CDR2 YYREEE (reference sequence). The CDR3 loop is CASSLAPQPGGRERHEQYF. The DNA of the CDR3 is TGTGCCAGCAGCTTGGCCCCTCAACCGGGCGGGAGGGAGAGACACGAGCAGTACTTC.

V gene TRBV28 combines with J gene TRBJ2-3; D is undetermined. The length of the CDR3 is 10 residues. V lost 10 bases and J lost 5, with 7 bases in between. Germline assignment: CDR1 MDHEN and CDR2 SYDVKM. CDR3 sequence (DNA): TGTGCCAAATCGGGAGATACGCAGTATTTT. Translating gives CAKSGDTQYF.

The gene calls are TRBV6-6 and TRBJ2-1; the D is unclear. V was cut by 0 bases and J by 0 bases, with 9 bases left in between. This CDR3 is 16 amino acids long. Germline loops: CDR1 MNHNY, CDR2 SVGAGI (reference sequence). This CDR3 reads CASSYSILISYNEQFF. In DNA form, the CDR3 reads TGTGCCAGCAGTTACTCGATACTCATCTCCTACAATGAGCAGTTCTTC.

V gene TRBV19 combines with J gene TRBJ2-1; possibly TRBD1 for D (6 bases). Germline V gene lookup returns CDR1 LNHDA and CDR2 SQIVND (reference sequence). This CDR3 is built from 13 residues. V was clipped by 7 bases and J by 8 bases, with 15 bases between them. CDR3 nucleotides: TGTGCCAGTACTCGGGACAACCGGTATGAGCAGTTCTTC. It translates to CASTRDNRYEQFF. Using reference TRBV19 and TRBJ2-1 for the parts outside the CDR3, the full variable domain is DGGITQSPKYLFRKEGQNVTLSCEQNLNHDAMYWYRQDPGQGLRLIYYSQIVNDFQKGDIAEGYSVSREKKESFPLTVTSAQKNPTAFYLCASTRDNRYEQFFGPGTRLTVL.

The genes are TRBV10-1 and TRBJ2-5; TRBD2 aligns across 14 bases. The DNA end lines up better with TRBJ2-7; the J call may be wrong. CDR1 and CDR2 (germline): WNHNN, SYGVQD (reference sequence). CDR3 length: 16 residues. The CDR3 bases are TGCGCCAGCAGTCGAGGACTAGCGGGAGGAACCTACGAGCAGTACTTC. Translating gives CASSRGLAGGTYEQYF.

The chain couples TRBV5-1 to TRBJ1-3; the D gene is possibly TRBD1 (6 bases). From germline, CDR1 is SGHRS and CDR2 YFSETQ. With 4 bases removed from V and 4 bases from J, the gap between germline ends came to 15 bases. CDR3 size: 15 residues. CDR3 in DNA: TGCGCCAGCAGCCAGGACAGAGTCACGGGAAACACCATATATTTT. Translation: CASSQDRVTGNTIYF.

This clone was seen more than once but under ten times. The chain has TRBV2 and TRBJ2-1, with 8 bases identical to TRBD1. CDR1 SNHLY and CDR2 FYNNEI come from the germline V gene. V lost 11 bases to trimming and J lost 8 bases; unmatched junction nucleotides: 14. This CDR3 is built from 14 residues. The CDR3 spells CACTDRGYRDEQFF. DNA for the CDR3: TGTGCCTGCACTGACAGGGGCTATCGCGATGAGCAGTTCTTC.